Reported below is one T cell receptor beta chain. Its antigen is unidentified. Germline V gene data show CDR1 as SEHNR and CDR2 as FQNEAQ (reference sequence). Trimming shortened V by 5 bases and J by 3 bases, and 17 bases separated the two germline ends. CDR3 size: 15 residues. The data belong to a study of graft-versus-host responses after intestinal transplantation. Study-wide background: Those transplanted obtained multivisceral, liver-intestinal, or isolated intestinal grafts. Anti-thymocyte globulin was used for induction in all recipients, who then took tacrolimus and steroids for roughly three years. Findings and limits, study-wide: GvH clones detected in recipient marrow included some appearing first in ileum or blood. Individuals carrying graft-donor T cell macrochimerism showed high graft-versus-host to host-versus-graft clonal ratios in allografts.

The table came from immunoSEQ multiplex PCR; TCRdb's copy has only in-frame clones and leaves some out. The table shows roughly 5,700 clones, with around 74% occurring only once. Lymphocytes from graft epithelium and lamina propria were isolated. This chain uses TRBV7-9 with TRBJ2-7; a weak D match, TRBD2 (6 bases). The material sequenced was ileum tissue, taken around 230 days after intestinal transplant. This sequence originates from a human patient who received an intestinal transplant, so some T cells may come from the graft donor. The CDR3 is CASSPGLNTRYEQYF. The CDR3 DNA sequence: TGTGCCAGCAGCCCGGGACTCAATACCCGCTACGAGCAGTACTTC.